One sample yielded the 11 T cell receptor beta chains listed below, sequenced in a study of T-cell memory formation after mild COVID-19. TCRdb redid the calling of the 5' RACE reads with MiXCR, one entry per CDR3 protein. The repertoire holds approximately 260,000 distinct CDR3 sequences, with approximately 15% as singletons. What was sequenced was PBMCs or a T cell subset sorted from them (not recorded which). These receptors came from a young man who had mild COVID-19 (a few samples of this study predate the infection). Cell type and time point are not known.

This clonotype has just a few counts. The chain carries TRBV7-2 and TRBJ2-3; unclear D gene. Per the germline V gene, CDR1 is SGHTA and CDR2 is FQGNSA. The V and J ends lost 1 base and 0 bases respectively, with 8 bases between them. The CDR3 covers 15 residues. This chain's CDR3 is CASSLVDGSTDTQYF. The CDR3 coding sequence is TGTGCCAGCAGCTTAGTGGACGGGAGCACAGATACGCAGTATTTT.

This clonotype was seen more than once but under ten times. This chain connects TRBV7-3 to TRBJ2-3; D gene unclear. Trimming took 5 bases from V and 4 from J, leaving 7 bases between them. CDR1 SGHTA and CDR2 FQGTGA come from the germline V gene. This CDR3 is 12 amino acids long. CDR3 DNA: TGTGCCAGCAGCGGCAACCCAGATACGCAGTATTTT. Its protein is CASSGNPDTQYF. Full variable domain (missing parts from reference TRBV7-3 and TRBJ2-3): GAGVSQTPSNKVTEKGKYVELRCDPISGHTALYWYRQSLGQGPEFLIYFQGTGAADDSGLPNDRFFAVRPEGSVSTLKIQRTERGDSAVYLCASSGNPDTQYFGPGTRLTVL.

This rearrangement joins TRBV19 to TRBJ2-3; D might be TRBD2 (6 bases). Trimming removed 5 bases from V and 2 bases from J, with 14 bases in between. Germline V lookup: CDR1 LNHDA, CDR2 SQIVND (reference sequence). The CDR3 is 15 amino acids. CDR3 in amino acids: CASSFAGLNTDTQYF. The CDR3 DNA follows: TGTGCCAGTAGTTTTGCGGGGCTAAACACAGATACGCAGTATTTT.

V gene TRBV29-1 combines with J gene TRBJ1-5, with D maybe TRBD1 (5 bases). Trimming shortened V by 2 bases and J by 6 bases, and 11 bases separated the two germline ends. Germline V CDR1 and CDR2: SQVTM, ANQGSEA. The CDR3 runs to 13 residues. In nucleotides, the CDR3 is TGCAGCGTTGAATCAGGGTCAGGTCAGCCCCAGCATTTT. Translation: CSVESGSGQPQHF.

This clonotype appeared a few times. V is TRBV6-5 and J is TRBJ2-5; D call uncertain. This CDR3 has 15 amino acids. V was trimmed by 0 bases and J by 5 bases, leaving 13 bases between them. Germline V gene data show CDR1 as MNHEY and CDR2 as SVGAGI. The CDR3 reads CASSYSTAVGETQYF. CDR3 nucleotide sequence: TGTGCCAGCAGTTACTCGACCGCGGTCGGCGAGACCCAGTACTTC.

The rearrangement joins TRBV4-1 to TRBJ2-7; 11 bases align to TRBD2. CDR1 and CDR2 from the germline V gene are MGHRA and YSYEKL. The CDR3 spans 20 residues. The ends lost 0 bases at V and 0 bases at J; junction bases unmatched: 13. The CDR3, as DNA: TGCGCCAGCAGCCAAGATGGGAGGGCTAGCGGGGGGCCTAGCTCCTACGAGCAGTACGTC. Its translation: CASSQDGRASGGPSSYEQYV.

The CDR3 reads CASSAGRPSTDTQYF. The CDR3 coding sequence is TGTGCCAGCAGTGCGGGGAGGCCTAGCACAGATACGCAGTATTTT. The J gene is TRBJ2-3, the V gene TRBV6-6, with D possibly matching TRBD2 (6 bases). The CDR3 spans 15 residues. The germline V gene has CDR1 MNHNY and CDR2 SVGAGI (reference sequence). The ends were cut back, 5 bases at V and 0 bases at J, with 12 bases in the middle.

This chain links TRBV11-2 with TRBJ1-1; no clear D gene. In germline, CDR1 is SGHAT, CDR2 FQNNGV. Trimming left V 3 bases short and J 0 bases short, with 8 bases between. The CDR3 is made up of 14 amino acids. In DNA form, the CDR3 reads TGTGCCAGCAGCTTTAGCAGCTTGAACACTGAAGCTTTCTTT. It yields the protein CASSFSSLNTEAFF.

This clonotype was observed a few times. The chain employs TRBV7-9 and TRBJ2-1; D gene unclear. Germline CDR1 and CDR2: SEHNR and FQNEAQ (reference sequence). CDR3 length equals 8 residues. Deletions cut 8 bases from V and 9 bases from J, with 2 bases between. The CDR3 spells CASGEQFF. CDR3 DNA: TGTGCCAGCGGTGAGCAGTTCTTC.

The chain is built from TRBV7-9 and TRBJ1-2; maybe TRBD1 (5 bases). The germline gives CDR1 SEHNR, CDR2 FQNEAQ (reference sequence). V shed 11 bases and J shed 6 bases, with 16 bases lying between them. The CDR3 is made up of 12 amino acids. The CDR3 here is CAFTVVGHGYTF. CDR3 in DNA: TGTGCCTTTACGGTAGTGGGGCATGGCTACACCTTC.

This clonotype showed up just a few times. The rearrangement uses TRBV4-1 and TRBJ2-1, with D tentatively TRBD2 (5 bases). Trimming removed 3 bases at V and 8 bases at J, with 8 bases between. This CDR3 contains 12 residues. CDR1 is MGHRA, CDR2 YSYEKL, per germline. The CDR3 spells CASSHLRDEQFF. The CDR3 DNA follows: TGCGCCAGCAGCCACTTGCGGGATGAGCAGTTCTTC.